These T cell receptor beta chains were read from a single sample in a study of radiotherapy plus CTLA-4 blockade in lung cancer. Sequenced by immunoSEQ multiplex PCR; TCRdb stores in-frame clones only, minus some. The repertoire holds approximately 110,000 clones, with approximately 77% as singletons. The input for sequencing was peripheral blood, taken from a patient treated with radiotherapy plus ipilimumab. The receptors derive from a human donor with non-small cell lung cancer that progressed on radiotherapy plus ipilimumab. Some clones in this sample may be carry-over from other donors' samples. The CDR3 runs from the conserved cysteine through the conserved F or W. Each record gives: CDR3 protein, CDR3 DNA, V gene, D gene, J gene, clone size. D genes are given only for firm matches. Clone sizes are given selectively: once, few, many, or a class where the clone is expanded.

CASARQYQGAEAFF	TGTGCCAGCGCTAGACAGTACCAAGGGGCTGAAGCTTTCTTT	TRBV2	NA	TRBJ1-1	NA
CSVDTFGYTEAFF	TGCAGCGTTGATACTTTCGGGTACACTGAAGCTTTCTTT	TRBV29-1	NA	TRBJ1-1	NA
CASSPPAGLGYTF	TGTGCCAGCTCACCACCCGCGGGATTGGGCTACACCTTC	TRBV18	NA	TRBJ1-2	NA
CAMRTGADRDTGELFF	TGTGCCATGCGGACAGGGGCTGATCGTGACACCGGGGAGCTGTTTTTT	TRBV10-3	TRBD1	TRBJ2-2	NA
CASSDSPGGAYNEQFF	TGTGCCAGCAGTGACTCGCCCGGGGGGGCCTACAATGAGCAGTTCTTC	TRBV6-4	TRBD2	TRBJ2-1	NA
CASSYGQVSNTGELFF	TGTGCCAGCAGTTACGGTCAGGTATCGAACACCGGGGAGCTGTTTTTT	TRBV6-5	NA	TRBJ2-2	few
CASSLQGPSTDTQYF	TGCGCCAGCAGCTTACAGGGACCTAGCACAGATACGCAGTATTTT	TRBV5-1	NA	TRBJ2-3	NA
CASSDRGRTDTQYF	TGTGCCAGCAGCGACAGGGGGCGGACAGATACGCAGTATTTT	TRBV9	TRBD1	TRBJ2-3	NA
CASSIGLADYNEQFF	TGTGCCAGTAGTATTGGTCTAGCGGACTACAATGAGCAGTTCTTC	TRBV19	TRBD2	TRBJ2-1	NA
CAWSVRGNEQFF	TGTGCCTGGAGTGTACGAGGAAATGAGCAGTTCTTC	TRBV30	NA	TRBJ2-1	NA
CASSSPTALTDTQYF	TGCGCCAGCAGCTCCCCTACAGCGCTCACAGATACGCAGTATTTT	TRBV5-1	NA	TRBJ2-3	NA
CASSLVDDRDLLHF	TGTGCCAGCAGCTTAGTCGACGACAGGGATCTCCTCCACTTT	TRBV7-6	TRBD1	TRBJ1-6	NA
CASSYLQINEKLFF	TGTGCCAGCAGTTACTTACAGATTAATGAAAAACTGTTTTTT	TRBV6-5	NA	TRBJ1-4	NA
CASFRPSTGNTIYF	TGTGCCAGCTTTAGACCGAGCACTGGAAACACCATATATTTT	TRBV2	NA	TRBJ1-3	NA
CASSSAGRPNEKLFF	TGTGCCAGCAGCTCTGCCGGGAGGCCGAATGAAAAACTGTTTTTT	TRBV7-8	NA	TRBJ1-4	NA
CASSHPSTDTQYF	TGTGCCAGCAGTCATCCTAGCACAGATACGCAGTATTTT	TRBV25-1	NA	TRBJ2-3	once
CASSYDGQTTYEQYF	TGTGCCAGCAGTTACGACGGACAGACCACCTACGAGCAGTACTTC	TRBV6-5	NA	TRBJ2-7	NA
CASSPGLAGGSQETQYF	TGTGCCAGCAGCCCCGGACTAGCGGGGGGCAGTCAAGAGACCCAGTACTTC	TRBV7-3	TRBD2	TRBJ2-5	NA
CASSPNGRMSGNTIYF	TGTGCCAGCAGCCCTAACGGACGGATGTCTGGAAACACCATATATTTT	TRBV7-8	NA	TRBJ1-3	NA
CASSLDFPGQGYEQYF	TGTGCCAGCAGCTTAGACTTTCCGGGACAGGGCTACGAGCAGTACTTC	TRBV5-5	TRBD1	TRBJ2-7	NA
CASSLFSPGGYNEQFF	TGTGCCAGCTCACTCTTTTCACCCGGGGGCTACAATGAGCAGTTCTTC	TRBV18	NA	TRBJ2-1	once
CASSQDRSVLAKNIQYF	TGCGCCAGCAGCCAAGATCGGTCGGTACTAGCCAAAAACATTCAGTACTTC	TRBV4-3	NA	TRBJ2-4	NA
CASSELGGGNTEAFF	TGTGCCAGCAGTGAACTAGGAGGGGGGAACACTGAAGCTTTCTTT	TRBV2	NA	TRBJ1-1	NA
CASSQKGGDGTDTQYF	TGTGCCAGCAGCCAAAAGGGTGGGGATGGCACAGATACGCAGTATTTT	TRBV4-2	NA	TRBJ2-3	NA
CAISPRTSGGDEQFF	TGTGCCATCAGTCCTAGGACTAGCGGGGGGGATGAGCAGTTCTTC	TRBV10-3	TRBD2	TRBJ2-1	NA
CAWSPGGRTQYF	TGTGCCTGGAGTCCGGGGGGCAGGACGCAGTATTTT	TRBV30	NA	TRBJ2-3	NA
CASGRNRNSPYGYTF	TGTGCCAGTGGGCGTAACCGCAATTCTCCCTATGGCTACACCTTC	TRBV19	NA	TRBJ1-2	NA
CASSLRWDEQFF	TGTGCCAGCAGCTTGCGATGGGATGAGCAGTTCTTC	TRBV5-6	NA	TRBJ2-1	once
CASSEEGGDQETQYF	TGTGCCAGCAGTGAAGAGGGGGGGGACCAAGAGACCCAGTACTTC	TRBV6-1	NA	TRBJ2-5	once
CASSFGGGGGNTQYF	TGTGCCAGCAGCTTTGGGGGCGGGGGGGGTAATACGCAGTATTTT	TRBV7-2	TRBD2	TRBJ2-3	NA
CASSSSGRGAKETQYF	TGTGCCAGCAGCTCTAGCGGGCGGGGAGCTAAGGAGACCCAGTACTTC	TRBV7-9	TRBD2	TRBJ2-5	NA
CASSQRTSEEQYF	TGTGCCAGTAGCCAACGGACGTCGGAGGAGCAGTACTTC	TRBV19	NA	TRBJ2-7	NA
CASSPQGRSNQPQHF	TGTGCCAGCAGCCCTCAAGGCAGGAGCAATCAGCCCCAGCATTTT	TRBV6-5	NA	TRBJ1-5	NA
CASSQVWGESSYEQYF	TGCGCCAGCAGCCAAGTTTGGGGGGAGAGCTCCTACGAGCAGTACTTC	TRBV4-3	NA	TRBJ2-7	NA
CASSLATGLTTGELFF	TGTGCCAGCAGCTTAGCGACAGGGCTCACCACCGGGGAGCTGTTTTTT	TRBV7-6	TRBD1	TRBJ2-2	NA
CASSLSVGGTDTQYF	TGTGCCAGCAGCTTAAGCGTCGGCGGCACAGATACGCAGTATTTT	TRBV7-9	NA	TRBJ2-3	NA
CASSPAGGQGNTEAFF	TGCGCCAGCAGCCCAGCCGGGGGACAGGGAAACACTGAAGCTTTCTTT	TRBV4-1	TRBD1	TRBJ1-1	NA
CASSLSQGAIKLFF	TGCGCCAGCAGCTTGAGTCAGGGGGCGATAAAACTGTTTTTT	TRBV5-1	TRBD1	TRBJ1-4	once
CASSFGTGNTEAFF	TGTGCCAGCAGCTTCGGGACAGGCAACACTGAAGCTTTCTTT	TRBV7-9	TRBD1	TRBJ1-1	NA
CASSHEPGTGGEKLFF	TGCGCCAGCAGCCATGAACCCGGGACGGGGGGAGAAAAACTGTTTTTT	TRBV4-3	NA	TRBJ1-4	NA
CASRYMNTEAFF	TGTGCCAGCCGCTATATGAACACTGAAGCTTTCTTT	TRBV25-1	NA	TRBJ1-1	NA
CASAPRPGGGETQYF	TGTGCCAGCGCACCACGACCGGGGGGGGGAGAGACCCAGTACTTC	TRBV18	TRBD2	TRBJ2-5	NA
CASGPVTGSFIEQFF	TGTGCCAGTGGCCCGGTCACAGGGAGTTTCATTGAGCAGTTCTTC	TRBV19	NA	TRBJ2-1	NA
CASSPRVPHTEAFF	TGTGCCAGCTCACCACGGGTCCCCCACACTGAAGCTTTCTTT	TRBV18	NA	TRBJ1-1	NA
CASSLGGSPLHF	TGTGCCAGCAGCTTAGGGGGTTCACCCCTCCACTTT	TRBV7-3	NA	TRBJ1-6	NA
CASSQDNTNTIEAFF	TGCGCCAGCAGCCAAGATAACACTAATACAATTGAAGCTTTCTTT	TRBV4-3	NA	TRBJ1-1	NA
CASSDRTGGQPQHF	TGTGCCAGCAGTGATAGGACAGGGGGTCAGCCCCAGCATTTT	TRBV2	TRBD1	TRBJ1-5	NA